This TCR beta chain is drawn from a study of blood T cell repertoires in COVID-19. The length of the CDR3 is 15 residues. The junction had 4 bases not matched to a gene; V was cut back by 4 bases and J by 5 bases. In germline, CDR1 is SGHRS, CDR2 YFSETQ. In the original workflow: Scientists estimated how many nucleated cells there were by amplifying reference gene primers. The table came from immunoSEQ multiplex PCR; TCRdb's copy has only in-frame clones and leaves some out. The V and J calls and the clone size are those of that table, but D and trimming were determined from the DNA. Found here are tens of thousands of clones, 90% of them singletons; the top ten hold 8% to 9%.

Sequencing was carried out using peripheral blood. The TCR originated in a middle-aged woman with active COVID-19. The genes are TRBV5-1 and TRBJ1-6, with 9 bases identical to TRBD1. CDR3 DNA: TGCGCCAGCAGCCCAAGGACAGGGGATAATTCACCCCTCCACTTT. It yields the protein CASSPRTGDNSPLHF.